What follows is one TCR beta chain and its context. The record originates from a study of T cell responses to AZD1222 COVID-19 vaccine. The CDR3 loop spans 15 amino acids. Germline V gene sequence: CDR1 LNHNV, CDR2 YYDKDF (reference sequence). V was trimmed by 0 bases and J by 1 base, leaving 9 bases between them. The table came from immunoSEQ multiplex PCR; TCRdb's copy has only in-frame clones and leaves some out. This table holds about 130,000 clones, more than 80% found once. This sequence was found in an adult in good health. Sequenced material: peripheral blood, taken on day 0 of AZD1222 vaccination. The J gene is TRBJ1-2, the V gene TRBV15; D is unresolved. The CDR3 loop is CATSRDRHLNYGYTF. The CDR3 DNA sequence: TGTGCCACCAGCAGAGATAGACACCTTAACTATGGCTACACCTTC.